The 10 T cell receptor beta chains reported below all come from one sample, sequenced in a study of cytomegalovirus exposure and HLA in healthy donors. The PCR employed 60 Vbeta primers together with 13 Jbeta primers. Assay used: immunoSEQ multiplex PCR; TCRdb lists only in-frame clones, some missing. The sample lists some 110,000 clones; roughly two thirds were seen once. The sample taken for sequencing was PBMCs. Receptors originate from a female donor in good health and CMV-seronegative.

This chain links TRBV19 with TRBJ1-1; 10 positions agree with TRBD1. Germline V CDR1 and CDR2: LNHDA, SQIVND (reference sequence). With 3 bases clipped from V and 6 bases from J, the junction kept 16 bases outside the gene matches. The CDR3 covers 18 residues. The CDR3 reads CASSIFIGTGAPRPEAFF. The CDR3 DNA reads as TGTGCCAGTAGTATTTTTATCGGGACAGGGGCCCCACGACCTGAAGCTTTCTTT.

The chain joins TRBV15 to TRBJ2-5; 12 bases line up with TRBD2. Germline V CDR1 and CDR2: LNHNV, YYDKDF (reference sequence). After removal of 0 bases from V and 2 bases from J, the junction contained 7 bases not matched to a gene. The CDR3 sequence is 18 residues long. Here the CDR3 DNA reads TGTGCCACCAGCAGAGATCTTAGGACTAGCGGGAAGCAAGAGACCCAGTACTTC. Protein sequence: CATSRDLRTSGKQETQYF.

This clone was seen once. The chain is built from TRBV5-1 and TRBJ1-1; 8 positions agree with TRBD1. Looked up from germline, CDR1 is SGHRS and CDR2 is YFSETQ. CDR3 size: 13 residues. V lost 4 bases, J lost 4 bases, and 3 bases stayed unmatched. CDR3 in amino acids: CASSRTGGTEAFF. The CDR3 region has the DNA TGCGCCAGCAGCCGAACAGGGGGCACTGAAGCTTTCTTT.

A single count supports this clone. This chain links TRBV5-1 with TRBJ2-5; TRBD2 matches at 13 bases. The germline CDR1 and CDR2 sequences are SGHRS and YFSETQ. The V gene end was trimmed by 2 bases and the J gene end by 1 base; junction bases not matched to a gene: 2. The CDR3 length is 16 residues. The CDR3 DNA follows: TGCGCCAGCAGCTTACTAGCGGGAGGGCCCCAAGAGACCCAGTACTTC. This gives the protein CASSLLAGGPQETQYF. Variable domain in full (rest from reference TRBV5-1 and TRBJ2-5): KAGVTQTPRYLIKTRGQQVTLSCSPISGHRSVSWYQQTPGQGLQFLFEYFSETQRNKGNFPGRFSGRQFSNSRSEMNVSTLELGDSALYLCASSLLAGGPQETQYFGPGTRLLVL.

This clone was counted between two and nine times. The chain joins TRBV2 to TRBJ2-1; D may be TRBD2 (6 bases). The germline gives CDR1 SNHLY, CDR2 FYNNEI. This CDR3 is 16 amino acids long. V lost 0 bases and J 3 bases, leaving 12 bases between the germline ends. The CDR3 spells CASSEAGTPGYNEQFF. CDR3 bases: TGTGCCAGCAGTGAAGCGGGGACTCCGGGCTACAATGAGCAGTTCTTC.

This chain uses TRBV11-2 with TRBJ2-7; 7 nucleotides match TRBD2. J lost 7 bases, V lost 3 bases, and 9 bases had no gene match. This CDR3 has 14 residues. Germline V lookup: CDR1 SGHAT, CDR2 FQNNGV. The CDR3 is CASSLAGGSSEQYF. The CDR3 nucleotides read TGTGCCAGCAGCTTGGCGGGCGGGAGTAGTGAGCAGTACTTC.

The V and J genes are TRBV7-3 and TRBJ2-1; 15 bases match TRBD2. The germline V gene encodes CDR1 SGHTA and CDR2 FQGTGA. The CDR3 totals 15 residues. J gave up 7 bases and V 4 bases, and 2 bases lay outside the gene matches. The CDR3 DNA is TGTGCCAGCAGCTCCGGACTAGCGGGAGGGAATGAGCAGTTCTTC. Its translation: CASSSGLAGGNEQFF.

V gene TRBV7-3 combines with J gene TRBJ2-1; D is undetermined. The ends were cut back, 1 base at V and 4 bases at J, with 8 bases in the middle. Germline V CDR1 and CDR2: SGHTA, FQGTGA. The length of the CDR3 is 14 residues. The CDR3 coding sequence is TGTGCCAGCAGCTTAAGGCCAGCGTACAATGAGCAGTTCTTC. The encoded protein is CASSLRPAYNEQFF.

The chain carries TRBV28 and TRBJ2-1, with D possibly matching TRBD2 (6 bases). Per the germline V gene, CDR1 is MDHEN and CDR2 is SYDVKM. Between the trimmed V and J ends, which lost 2 bases and 7 bases, there was a span of 12 bases. The CDR3 is 14 amino acids. The chain's CDR3 is CASSLGGPGNEQFF. CDR3 sequence (DNA): TGTGCCAGCAGTTTAGGAGGGCCCGGGAATGAGCAGTTCTTC.

This clone was found once. The rearrangement uses TRBV2 and TRBJ2-2; D may be TRBD2 (5 bases). This CDR3 is 14 amino acids long. The germline V gene has CDR1 SNHLY and CDR2 FYNNEI. Trimming removed 4 bases from V and 1 base from J, with 7 bases in between. CDR3 sequence (DNA): TGTGCCAGCAGTGGGACTTTGAACACCGGGGAGCTGTTTTTT. Encoded protein: CASSGTLNTGELFF.